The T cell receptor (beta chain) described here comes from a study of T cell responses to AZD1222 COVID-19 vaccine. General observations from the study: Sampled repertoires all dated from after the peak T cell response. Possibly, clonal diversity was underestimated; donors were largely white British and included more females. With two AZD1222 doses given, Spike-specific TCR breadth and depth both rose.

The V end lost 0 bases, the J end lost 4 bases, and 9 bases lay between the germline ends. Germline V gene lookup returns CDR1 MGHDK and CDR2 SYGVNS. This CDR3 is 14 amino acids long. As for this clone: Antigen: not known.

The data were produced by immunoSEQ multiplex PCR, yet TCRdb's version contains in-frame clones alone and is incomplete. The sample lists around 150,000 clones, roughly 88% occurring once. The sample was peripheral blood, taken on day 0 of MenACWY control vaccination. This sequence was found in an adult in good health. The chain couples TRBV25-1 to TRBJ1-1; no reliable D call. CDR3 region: CASSEYQEGTEAFF. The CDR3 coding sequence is TGTGCCAGCAGTGAATATCAGGAGGGCACTGAAGCTTTCTTT.